This TCR beta chain came from a study of beta chain features in type 1 diabetes. Investigators reverse transcribed all isolated RNA, so they sequenced expressed TCRB transcripts. Using immunoSEQ multiplex PCR, the repertoire was profiled, and TCRdb retains in-frame clones only, with some absent. The table records around 600,000 clones, approximately 13% of them present only once. Whole-study results and caveats: Across all four CD4+ subsets, people with type 1 diabetes showed modestly shorter TCRB CDR3s.

V lost 0 bases, J lost 2 bases, and 6 bases lay in between. Germline assignment: CDR1 SGHTA and CDR2 FQGNSA. The CDR3 consists of 14 residues. This clone showed up just a few times. Antigen: not known. Other DNA sequences within the sample encode an identical CDR3. The material sequenced was naive CD4+ T cells from blood. The clonotype comes from a man under 40 with type 1 diabetes. The rearrangement uses TRBV7-2 and TRBJ2-3, with D unclear. CDR3 amino acids: CASSLAGVTDTQYF. The CDR3 DNA sequence: TGTGCCAGCAGCTTAGCGGGTGTCACAGATACGCAGTATTTT.